Following are 32 T cell receptor beta chains from one sample sequenced in a study of OX40 agonist ivuxolimab in advanced cancers. Profiling relied on immunoSEQ multiplex PCR, and the TCRdb table lists in-frame clones only, not all of them. The profile shows around 80,000 clones, 85% of them singletons. The material sequenced was CD4+ or CD8+ T cells sorted from blood, taken in a trial of the OX40 agonist ivuxolimab. These receptor sequences come from an adult with an advanced solid tumor such as melanoma, head and neck, liver or kidney cancer.

This clone was counted only a few times. The V call is TRBV7-3, the J call TRBJ2-4; possibly TRBD2 for D (6 bases). The CDR3 runs to 15 residues. The V gene's germline CDR1 is SGHTA and CDR2 FQGTGA. Trimming stripped 2 bases from V and 2 bases from J, with 10 bases between. The CDR3 DNA sequence: TGTGCCAGCAGCTTAGACGGGAGACCCAAAAACATTCAGTACTTC. Protein: CASSLDGRPKNIQYF.

This clone was found once. The chain recombines TRBV4-3 with TRBJ1-2; D unresolved. Germline CDR1 is LGHNA and CDR2 is YSLEER. V gave up 2 bases and J gave up 2 bases, with 15 bases separating them. The length of the CDR3 is 16 residues. The CDR3 DNA is TGCGCCAGCAGCCAATTTCTGTCCGCGATGAACTATGGCTACACCTTC. The encoded protein is CASSQFLSAMNYGYTF.

The chain couples TRBV15 to TRBJ2-2; 14 bases align to TRBD2. The length of the CDR3 is 17 residues. Germline loops: CDR1 LNHNV, CDR2 YYDKDF (reference sequence). The J segment lost 5 bases and the V segment lost 5 bases, leaving 7 bases of the junction unmatched. CDR3 amino acids: CATSPRGLAGGTGELFF. The CDR3 nucleotides read TGTGCCACCAGCCCCCGAGGACTAGCGGGGGGAACCGGGGAGCTGTTTTTT.

The genes are TRBV23-1 and TRBJ2-7; TRBD2 matches 10 bases. TRBV23-1 belongs to the ORF category, with a function that is uncertain. With 10 bases clipped from V and 3 bases from J, the junction kept 30 bases outside the gene matches. This CDR3 has 21 amino acids. The CDR3, as DNA: TGCGCCACCAGGAGGTCTAGCGGGAGAAAGCATAGGGGGCTGAAAGACTACGAGCAGTACTTC. It encodes CATRRSSGRKHRGLKDYEQYF.

V gene TRBV25-1 combines with J gene TRBJ1-4, with D possibly matching TRBD1 (6 bases). V was pared by 2 bases and J by 8 bases, with 18 bases between. The CDR3 length is 16 residues. Germline lookup yields CDR1 MGHDK and CDR2 SYGVNS. In nucleotides, the CDR3 is TGTGCCAGCAGTGAAAGGGGGAACATCGCCGGGGAAAAACTGTTTTTT. This translates into CASSERGNIAGEKLFF.

The chain couples TRBV19 to TRBJ2-2; tentatively, D is TRBD2 (6 bases). Per germline, CDR1 LNHDA and CDR2 SQIVND (reference sequence). With 7 bases removed from V and 5 bases from J, the gap between germline ends came to 14 bases. The CDR3 spans 14 residues. CDR3 nucleotide sequence: TGTGCCAGTACCCCGACCGGGGGAACCGGGGAGCTGTTTTTT. This encodes CASTPTGGTGELFF.

The chain carries TRBV30 and TRBJ1-3; D unresolved. V lost 5 bases to trimming and J lost 0 bases, with 5 bases between them. CDR3 size: 12 residues. CDR1 and CDR2 from the germline V gene are GTSNPN and SVGIG (reference sequence). The CDR3 reads CAWRPSGNTIYF. In DNA form, the CDR3 reads TGTGCCTGGCGTCCCTCTGGAAACACCATATATTTT.

CDR3 DNA: TGTGCCAGCAGCTTAGTGGCCGGAACCAATCAGCCCCAGCATTTT. It encodes CASSLVAGTNQPQHF. The chain recombines TRBV7-2 with TRBJ1-5; D ambiguous. V lost 1 base and J lost 3, with 10 bases in between. The CDR3 has 15 amino acids. Germline V gene lookup returns CDR1 SGHTA and CDR2 FQGNSA.

The chain uses TRBV30 and TRBJ1-6, with 8 bases fitting TRBD1. This CDR3 comprises 15 residues. Germline CDR1 is GTSNPN and CDR2 is SVGIG (reference sequence). V shed 4 bases, J shed 7 bases, and the junction held 9 bases outside the gene matches. CDR3 bases: TGTGCCTGGACCCTCCCGGACAGGGACAATTCACCCCTCCACTTT. This codes for CAWTLPDRDNSPLHF.

V is TRBV30 and J is TRBJ1-5; D call uncertain. Germline lookup yields CDR1 GTSNPN and CDR2 SVGIG (reference sequence). Trimming took 2 bases from V and 7 from J, leaving 12 bases between them. This CDR3 comprises 13 residues. The CDR3 protein is CAWSPTASQPQHF. CDR3 coding DNA: TGTGCCTGGAGTCCGACCGCATCGCAGCCCCAGCATTTT.

V is TRBV4-2 and J is TRBJ2-3; the D gene could be TRBD1 or TRBD2 (6 bases each). The V and J ends lost 1 base and 6 bases respectively, with 14 bases between them. Germline V gene lookup returns CDR1 LGHNA and CDR2 YNFKEQ. The CDR3 spans 15 residues. In nucleotides, the CDR3 is TGTGCCAGCAGCCAAGGGAGGGGGGATACCGATACGCAGTATTTT. Amino acid sequence: CASSQGRGDTDTQYF.

The V call is TRBV6-8, the J call TRBJ1-1; D remains unclear. CDR3 size: 15 residues. V lost 0 bases to trimming and J lost 3 bases, with 11 bases between them. The germline gives CDR1 MNHGY, CDR2 SAAAGT. The CDR3 nucleotides are TGTGCCAGCAGTTACTCGTGCCAGTCCGACACTGAAGCTTTCTTT. Protein: CASSYSCQSDTEAFF.

CDR3 nucleotide sequence: TGTGCCAGCGGGACACTGAGCACAGATACGCAGTATTTT. It yields the protein CASGTLSTDTQYF. The chain has TRBV28 and TRBJ2-3; tentative D call: TRBD1 (6 bases). Trimming left V 8 bases short and J 0 bases short, with 9 bases between. This CDR3 region has 13 residues. Germline values: CDR1 MDHEN, CDR2 SYDVKM.

This clone was counted a single time. In DNA form, the CDR3 reads TGTGCCAGCAGCGTTAATCCCCAGGGGGGCACTGAAGCTTTCTTT. This gives the protein CASSVNPQGGTEAFF. The chain has TRBV6-5 and TRBJ1-1; 7 positions agree with TRBD1. Germline CDR1 MNHEY, CDR2 SVGAGI. Unmatched junction bases numbered 11, after V lost 6 bases and J lost 4 bases. This CDR3 spans 15 amino acids.

This sequence joins TRBV11-2 and TRBJ2-7, with 12 bases that match TRBD2. The germline V gene encodes CDR1 SGHAT and CDR2 FQNNGV. The CDR3 totals 17 residues. The V gene end was trimmed by 1 base and the J gene end by 4 bases; junction bases not matched to a gene: 8. This CDR3 is CASSLAGTSGRRYEQYF. Written as DNA, the CDR3 is TGTGCCAGCAGCTTAGCGGGAACTAGCGGGAGGAGATACGAGCAGTACTTC.

The chain employs TRBV27 and TRBJ2-7, with D possibly matching TRBD2 (6 bases). Germline CDR1 is MNHEY and CDR2 is SMNVEV (reference sequence). The CDR3 is 14 residues long. With 7 bases removed from V and 1 base from J, the gap between germline ends came to 14 bases. CDR3 residues: CASKGLRGSYEQYF. The CDR3 nucleotides are TGTGCCAGCAAGGGACTCCGAGGGTCCTACGAGCAGTACTTC.

The J gene is TRBJ1-5, the V gene TRBV6-1, with D possibly matching TRBD1 (6 bases). Trimming removed 1 base from V and 7 bases from J, with 8 bases in between. This CDR3 is built from 13 residues. The germline V gene has CDR1 MNHNS and CDR2 SASEGT. CDR3 region: CASSEGQGQPQHF. The CDR3, as DNA: TGTGCCAGCAGTGAAGGGCAGGGGCAGCCCCAGCATTTT.

The chain uses TRBV25-1 and TRBJ2-1; no firm D call. There are 15 residues in the CDR3. The ends were cut back, 5 bases at V and 6 bases at J, with 17 bases in the middle. CDR1 is MGHDK and CDR2 is SYGVNS in the germline V gene. In DNA, the CDR3 is TGTGCCAGCAGTCTGTCGAAACAGTGGGGCAATGAGCAGTTCTTC. It translates to CASSLSKQWGNEQFF.

The chain joins TRBV6-1 to TRBJ1-1; possible D gene TRBD1, 6 bases. CDR3 length equals 13 residues. Germline CDR1 MNHNS, CDR2 SASEGT. The V end was cut by 3 bases, the J end by 7 bases, with 12 bases between. The CDR3 sequence: CASSEGDTDEAFF. In DNA form, the CDR3 reads TGTGCCAGCAGTGAGGGGGACACAGATGAAGCTTTCTTT.

The chain employs TRBV11-2 and TRBJ1-6; D is ambiguous. This CDR3 is 13 amino acids long. The germline gives CDR1 SGHAT, CDR2 FQNNGV. V shed 4 bases and J shed 9 bases, with 10 bases lying between them. CDR3 sequence: CASSSYGISPLHF. CDR3 sequence (DNA): TGTGCCAGCAGCTCCTATGGCATTTCACCCCTCCACTTT.

The chain carries TRBV7-9 and TRBJ1-2; TRBD1 aligns across 9 bases. CDR1 and CDR2 (germline): SEHNR, FQNEAQ (reference sequence). V was clipped by 0 bases and J by 10 bases; unmatched bases: 12. CDR3 size: 16 residues. The CDR3 coding sequence is TGTGCCAGCAGCTTAGCCCCTGCTGGGACAGGGAAGTACTACACCTTC. Encoded protein: CASSLAPAGTGKYYTF.

The chain joins TRBV4-3 to TRBJ2-1; TRBD2 matches at 9 bases. Losses at the gene ends were 4 bases for V and 8 bases for J; bases not matched to a gene: 9. The CDR3 is 15 amino acids. Germline V gene data show CDR1 as LGHNA and CDR2 as YSLEER. CDR3 coding DNA: TGCGCCAGCAGCCTGGGGCTAGCGGGAAAAGATGAGCAGTTCTTC. This sequence encodes CASSLGLAGKDEQFF.

The chain combines TRBV30 with TRBJ1-1, with 9 bases matching TRBD1. Trimming cost V 0 bases and J 11 bases; bases outside gene matches: 10. Germline CDR1 reads GTSNPN; CDR2 reads SVGIG (reference sequence). There are 14 residues in the CDR3. DNA of the CDR3: TGTGCCTGGAGTGTAGGGACAGGGTTTTTTCAGGCTTTCTTT. Protein: CAWSVGTGFFQAFF.

The sample holds a few counts of this clone. The DNA for the CDR3 is TGTGCCAGCAGTTACCGGACAGGGATCTACGAGCAGTACTTC. Encoded protein: CASSYRTGIYEQYF. The chain links TRBV6-6 to TRBJ2-7; 8 nucleotides agree with TRBD1. V was clipped by 2 bases and J by 3 bases; unmatched bases: 3. CDR3 size: 14 residues. From germline, CDR1 is MNHNY and CDR2 SVGAGI (reference sequence).

The CDR3: CAGGRGNQPQHF. DNA of the CDR3: TGTGCCGGGGGCAGGGGCAATCAGCCCCAGCATTTT. The gene calls are TRBV30 and TRBJ1-5, with a possible D match to TRBD1 (6 bases). CDR3 length equals 12 residues. Germline V lookup: CDR1 GTSNPN, CDR2 SVGIG (reference sequence). V shed 8 bases and J shed 2 bases, with 10 bases lying between them.

V usage is TRBV7-9 and J usage is TRBJ2-3, with a weak D call TRBD1 (5 bases). This CDR3 comprises 14 residues. Germline assignment: CDR1 SEHNR and CDR2 FQNEAQ (reference sequence). V lost 1 base and J lost 6, with 11 bases in between. The CDR3 sequence: CASSLGGIADTQYF. CDR3 coding DNA: TGTGCCAGCAGCTTAGGGGGCATTGCCGATACGCAGTATTTT.

The rearrangement links TRBV9 to TRBJ1-3; D perhaps matches TRBD1 (5 bases). Per the germline V gene, CDR1 is SGDLS and CDR2 is YYNGEE. CDR3 length equals 15 residues. V lost 0 bases to trimming and J lost 3 bases, with 10 bases between them. CDR3 in DNA: TGTGCCAGCAGCGTAGAAGGGGATCGTGGAAACACCATATATTTT. This translates into CASSVEGDRGNTIYF.

The CDR3 coding sequence is TGTGCCAGCAGTGGTTTTGAGGGGTCCTACGAGCAGTACTTC. Its protein is CASSGFEGSYEQYF. V gene TRBV2 combines with J gene TRBJ2-7; perhaps D is TRBD1 or TRBD2 (5 bases each). The CDR3 has 14 residues. CDR1 and CDR2 (germline): SNHLY, FYNNEI. Trimming took 4 bases from V and 1 from J, leaving 11 bases between them.

The V call is TRBV29-1, the J call TRBJ2-7; 8 bases are shared with TRBD1. CDR1 and CDR2 from the germline V gene are SQVTM and ANQGSEA. The CDR3 consists of 15 residues. The V segment lost 7 bases and the J segment 0 bases; nucleotides outside the gene matches: 11. CDR3 sequence: CSGKDGTGHSYEQYF. CDR3 bases: TGCAGCGGTAAAGATGGGACAGGCCACTCCTACGAGCAGTACTTC.

The chain uses TRBV4-2 and TRBJ2-7; maybe TRBD1 (5 bases). Germline values: CDR1 LGHNA, CDR2 YNFKEQ. CDR3 length equals 12 residues. The V gene lost 3 bases and the J gene lost 5 bases, with 8 bases spanning the gap. CDR3 in DNA: TGTGCCAGCAGCCACAAGACAGACGAGCAGTACTTC. Translated: CASSHKTDEQYF.

This chain connects TRBV4-1 to TRBJ2-3; TRBD2 might be the D (5 bases). V was shortened by 4 bases and J by 0 bases, with 8 bases between the two germline ends. This CDR3 contains 14 residues. Germline V gives CDR1 MGHRA, CDR2 YSYEKL. DNA for the CDR3: TGCGCCAGCAGCCTATGGACTAGCACAGATACGCAGTATTTT. Its protein is CASSLWTSTDTQYF.

The CDR3 region has the DNA TGCGCCAGCAGCTTGGGGTCAGGCTACGAGCAGTACTTC. Its translation is CASSLGSGYEQYF. V is TRBV5-1 and J is TRBJ2-7; no firm D call. This CDR3 comprises 13 residues. CDR1 and CDR2 (germline): SGHRS, YFSETQ. Trimming cost V 0 bases and J 3 bases, with 7 bases left between them.